Below are 26 T cell receptor beta chains sequenced from a single sample in a study of control samples from healthy donors and cancer patients. The method was immunoSEQ multiplex PCR; TCRdb's version includes in-frame clones alone and lacks a portion of them. Altogether 90,000 to 120,000 clones are present, 70% to 85% being singletons, with the ten largest covering approximately 7%. Sequenced material: blood. The receptors derive from a man aged 18-30 years in good health.

The J gene is TRBJ2-2, the V gene TRBV6-1; perhaps D is TRBD1 or TRBD2 (5 bases each). The V gene lost 2 bases and the J gene lost 0 bases, with 7 bases spanning the gap. The CDR3 is 15 amino acids. Germline assignment: CDR1 MNHNS and CDR2 SASEGT. The CDR3 coding sequence is TGTGCCAGCAGTGAATGGGACCCGAACACCGGGGAGCTGTTTTTT. Protein sequence: CASSEWDPNTGELFF.

V usage is TRBV7-2 and J usage is TRBJ1-6, with D unresolved. The CDR3 spans 13 residues. Trimming took off 1 base at V and 7 bases at J, with 5 bases between the two ends. Germline CDR1 and CDR2: SGHTA and FQGNSA. The CDR3 DNA follows: TGTGCCAGCAGCTTAGATGGCAATTCACCCCTCCACTTT. Amino acids: CASSLDGNSPLHF.

This chain connects TRBV30 to TRBJ1-1, with D perhaps TRBD1 (5 bases). The V gene's germline CDR1 is GTSNPN and CDR2 SVGIG (reference sequence). This CDR3 has 15 amino acids. Between the trimmed V and J ends, which lost 0 bases and 1 base, there was a span of 12 bases. CDR3 in amino acids: CAWSVWGRANTEAFF. CDR3 sequence (DNA): TGTGCCTGGAGTGTATGGGGCAGGGCGAACACTGAAGCTTTCTTT.

The chain is built from TRBV13 and TRBJ2-3; TRBD2 aligns across 7 bases. The V gene's germline CDR1 is PRHDT and CDR2 FYEKMQ (reference sequence). V shed 4 bases and J 3 bases; nucleotides not matched to a gene: 7. The CDR3 spans 15 residues. In DNA, the CDR3 is TGTGCCAGCAGCTGGGGGGGATTGGGGACAGATACGCAGTATTTT. It codes for CASSWGGLGTDTQYF.

The chain carries TRBV28 and TRBJ2-1; no clear D gene. The CDR3 totals 15 residues. The germline V and J ends were trimmed by 3 bases and 4 bases, with 13 bases remaining between them. Germline V gene lookup returns CDR1 MDHEN and CDR2 SYDVKM. CDR3 nucleotides: TGTGCCAGCAGTTTGCTGGGCACCATGTACAATGAGCAGTTCTTC. This encodes CASSLLGTMYNEQFF.

The chain combines TRBV7-2 with TRBJ2-7; TRBD1 aligns across 7 bases. The trim removed 2 bases at V and 5 bases at J, leaving 6 bases unmatched. The germline CDR1 and CDR2 sequences are SGHTA and FQGNSA. CDR3 length: 14 residues. CDR3 in DNA: TGTGCCAGCAGCTTACAAGGGGGCCTTGACGAGCAGTACTTC. Amino acids: CASSLQGGLDEQYF.

This clone was observed once. The J gene is TRBJ1-1, the V gene TRBV10-3; no definite D call. V gave up 0 bases and J gave up 2 bases, with 7 bases separating them. The CDR3 runs to 14 residues. Germline values: CDR1 ENHRY, CDR2 SYGVKD. The CDR3 region has the DNA TGTGCCATCAGTGAGTCGTGGGGAAACACTGAAGCTTTCTTT. It is translated as CAISESWGNTEAFF.

V and J are TRBV29-1 and TRBJ2-4, with D tentatively TRBD1 (5 bases). CDR3 size: 14 residues. Germline loops: CDR1 SQVTM, CDR2 ANQGSEA. V was shortened by 5 bases and J by 0 bases, with 11 bases between the two germline ends. The DNA for the CDR3 is TGCAGCGTTCAGGGTACCATAGCCAAAAACATTCAGTACTTC. Protein: CSVQGTIAKNIQYF.

V is TRBV15 and J is TRBJ2-1, with 9 bases that match TRBD1. There are 17 residues in the CDR3. V trimming: 0 bases; J trimming: 5 bases; junction bases outside the gene matches: 8. Germline V gene sequence: CDR1 LNHNV, CDR2 YYDKDF (reference sequence). CDR3 protein: CATSRDRGTGSDNEQFF. The CDR3 nucleotides are TGTGCCACCAGCAGAGATCGCGGGACAGGGTCTGACAATGAGCAGTTCTTC.

The V call is TRBV6-6, the J call TRBJ1-3; D gene unclear. V shed 0 bases and J shed 0 bases, with 9 bases lying between them. Per germline, CDR1 MNHNY and CDR2 SVGAGI (reference sequence). This CDR3 contains 16 residues. The CDR3 loop reads CASSYSKDFSGNTIYF. DNA for the CDR3: TGTGCCAGCAGTTACTCAAAGGATTTCTCTGGAAACACCATATATTTT.

This chain connects TRBV5-1 to TRBJ2-2; D is tentatively TRBD1 or TRBD2 (7 bases each). The CDR3 extends over 18 amino acids. The germline V gene has CDR1 SGHRS and CDR2 YFSETQ. Trimming removed 4 bases at V and 3 bases at J, with 22 bases between. CDR3 sequence (DNA): TGCGCCAGCAGCCGTTCGGGGGGACAGTCAATAGACACCGGGGAGCTGTTTTTT. Translating it yields CASSRSGGQSIDTGELFF.

This chain uses TRBV3-1 (or the pseudogene TRBV3-2) with TRBJ2-1; no clear D gene. V gave up 1 base and J gave up 3 bases, with 10 bases separating them. The germline gives CDR1 LGHDT, CDR2 YNNKEL (reference sequence). This CDR3 has 15 amino acids. CDR3: CASSQGQALYNEQFF. The CDR3 DNA follows: TGTGCCAGCAGCCAAGGACAAGCCCTCTACAATGAGCAGTTCTTC.

This chain joins TRBV24-1 and TRBJ2-1; D call uncertain. Between the trimmed V and J ends, which lost 4 bases and 6 bases, there was a span of 15 bases. This CDR3 comprises 15 residues. Germline CDR1 and CDR2: KGHDR and SFDVKD. The CDR3 DNA reads TGTGCCACCAGTGACCCAGGCCGGACGATCAATGAGCAGTTCTTC. The encoded protein is CATSDPGRTINEQFF.

The chain recombines TRBV9 with TRBJ2-1; D perhaps matches TRBD2 (5 bases). Germline assignment: CDR1 SGDLS and CDR2 YYNGEE. The CDR3 has 15 amino acids. V lost 5 bases and J lost 9, with 21 bases in between. This CDR3 is CASSTGILGEGEQFF. DNA for the CDR3: TGTGCCAGCAGTACCGGGATTCTTGGCGAGGGTGAGCAGTTCTTC.

Worth noting for this clone: Sequence at one end of the junction differs from germline and may be a read error. J is TRBJ2-7 and V is TRBV7-7, with TRBD1 matching 10 bases. This CDR3 region has 14 residues. Germline loops: CDR1 SSHAT, CDR2 FNYEAQ (reference sequence). The CDR3 nucleotides are TGTGCTAGCAGCCGGGACAGGGGCTCCTACGAGCAGTACTTC. Amino acid sequence: CASSRDRGSYEQYF. Using reference TRBV7-7 and TRBJ2-7 for the parts outside the CDR3, the full variable domain is GAGVSQSPRYKVTKRGQDVTLRCDPISSHATLYWYQQALGQGPEFLTYFNYEAQPDKSGLPSDRFSAERPEGSISTLTIQRTEQRDSAMYRCASSRDRGSYEQYFGPGTRLTVT.

The gene calls are TRBV24-1 and TRBJ2-2; D may correspond to TRBD1 or TRBD2 (5 bases each). This CDR3 is 15 amino acids long. V was shortened by 9 bases and J by 3 bases, with 16 bases between the two germline ends. Germline CDR1 reads KGHDR; CDR2 reads SFDVKD. The CDR3 spells CATAYRDADTGELFF. For the CDR3, the DNA is TGTGCCACCGCCTACCGGGACGCAGACACCGGGGAGCTGTTTTTT.

In its sample, this clone ranks as medium-sized (0.01 to 0.1%). V gene TRBV9 combines with J gene TRBJ2-1; D uncertain. The ends were cut back, 4 bases at V and 6 bases at J, with 14 bases in the middle. The germline V gene encodes CDR1 SGDLS and CDR2 YYNGEE. This CDR3 is 14 amino acids long. CDR3 sequence (DNA): TGTGCCAGCAGCTCAGGCGTCACGGCCAATGAGCAGTTCTTC. Translation gives CASSSGVTANEQFF.

The rearrangement links TRBV7-2 to TRBJ1-2; TRBD1 might be the D (6 bases). Germline CDR1 is SGHTA and CDR2 is FQGNSA. The CDR3 has 15 residues. The V gene lost 5 bases and the J gene lost 2 bases, with 15 bases spanning the gap. As DNA, the CDR3 is TGTGCCAGCAGCCCCACGTTCGGGGGCAACTATGGCTACACCTTC. Protein product: CASSPTFGGNYGYTF.

In DNA, the CDR3 is TGTGCCAGCTCACCGCTTTTCCAAGAGACCCAGTACTTC. It translates to CASSPLFQETQYF. V gene TRBV18 combines with J gene TRBJ2-5; no reliable D call. Germline V gene data show CDR1 as KGHSH and CDR2 as LQKENI. The CDR3 has 13 residues. V was pared by 3 bases and J by 1 base, with 6 bases between. The full variable domain, in which reference TRBV18 and TRBJ2-5 provide the parts outside the CDR3, is NAGVMQNPRHLVRRRGQEARLRCSPMKGHSHVYWYRQLPEEGLKFMVYLQKENIIDESGMPKERFSAEFPKEGPSILRIQQVVRGDSAAYFCASSPLFQETQYFGPGTRLLVL.

This clone was seen only once. The chain couples TRBV4-1 to TRBJ2-2; tentative D call: TRBD1 (6 bases). The CDR3 is made up of 14 amino acids. V was trimmed by 4 bases and J by 6 bases, leaving 12 bases between them. The V gene's germline CDR1 is MGHRA and CDR2 YSYEKL. The DNA of the CDR3 is TGCGCCAGCAGCCCTACAGGGTTAGCCGGGGAGCTGTTTTTT. This translates into CASSPTGLAGELFF.

This chain links TRBV21-1 with TRBJ1-2; the D call of TRBD1 is as the table states it, not checked on the DNA. TRBV21-1 is recorded as a pseudogene. The CDR3 has 16 amino acids. The CDR3 coding sequence is TGTGCCAGCAGCAAAAGGACAGGGGACTCTCGCTATGGCTACACCTTC. This translates into CASSKRTGDSRYGYTF.

This clone was observed a few times. The chain couples TRBV6-6 to TRBJ1-2; possibly TRBD1 for D (6 bases). The CDR3 runs to 13 residues. From germline, CDR1 is MNHNY and CDR2 SVGAGI (reference sequence). V was shortened by 3 bases and J by 7 bases, with 12 bases between the two germline ends. This CDR3 is CASSYDGGPGYTF. CDR3 sequence (DNA): TGTGCCAGCAGTTATGACGGGGGCCCTGGCTACACCTTC.

The gene calls are TRBV28 and TRBJ2-1, with D possibly being TRBD1 (6 bases). Germline-derived CDR1 and CDR2 are MDHEN and SYDVKM. This CDR3 contains 14 residues. V dropped 7 bases and J dropped 9 bases, with 19 bases sitting between them. The CDR3 DNA reads as TGTGCCAGCAAAGAGGGGGTAGAAAGGCGTGAGCAGTTCTTC. It is translated as CASKEGVERREQFF.

The CDR3 spells CACILGRFYGYTF. The CDR3 nucleotides read TGTGCCTGCATCCTCGGACGCTTCTATGGCTACACCTTC. The chain carries TRBV30 and TRBJ1-2; D is unresolved. The ends were cut back, 6 bases at V and 4 bases at J, with 15 bases in the middle. This CDR3 has 13 amino acids. CDR1 and CDR2 from the germline V gene are GTSNPN and SVGIG (reference sequence).

This sequence joins TRBV6-6 and TRBJ2-5; TRBD1 matches 10 bases. Losses at the gene ends were 6 bases for V and 4 bases for J; bases not matched to a gene: 2. Germline V gene data show CDR1 as MNHNY and CDR2 as SVGAGI (reference sequence). The CDR3 loop spans 13 amino acids. The CDR3 spells CASRRDRGETQYF. The CDR3 DNA sequence: TGTGCCAGCAGACGGGACAGGGGAGAGACCCAGTACTTC.

The chain is built from TRBV19 and TRBJ2-2, with TRBD1 identical over 7 bases. CDR1 is LNHDA and CDR2 is SQIVND in the germline V gene (reference sequence). The CDR3 has 16 residues. V lost 1 base to trimming and J lost 1 base; unmatched junction nucleotides: 3. The CDR3 reads CASSIGTGMNTGELFF. In DNA, the CDR3 is TGTGCCAGTAGTATAGGGACAGGAATGAACACCGGGGAGCTGTTTTTT.